The T cell receptor beta chain under discussion was sequenced for a study of blood T cell repertoires in COVID-19. Per the germline V gene, CDR1 is GTSNPN and CDR2 is SVGIG (reference sequence). V gave up 6 bases and J gave up 4 bases; unmatched junction bases: 3. The CDR3 loop spans 12 amino acids. Profiled with immunoSEQ multiplex PCR; TCRdb holds only in-frame clones, not every one. The repertoire holds 220,000 or so clones, with under 90% as singletons. This TCR came from a man aged 25 to 40 with active or convalescent COVID-19. The V gene is TRBV30, the J gene TRBJ1-2; 9 bases match TRBD1. Material: peripheral blood. The CDR3 sequence: CACTTGGYGYTF. In DNA, the CDR3 is TGTGCCTGTACGACAGGGGGCTATGGCTACACCTTC.